This T cell receptor (beta chain) appears in the sequencing data of a study of blood T cell repertoires in COVID-19. As for the study in general: Sites across the United States, Italy and Spain contributed samples from acute and convalescent COVID-19. In each case, the material was cDNA or gDNA derived from T cells, B-cell-depleted T cells, or PBMCs.

Per the original methods: Quantification of nucleated cells was approximated via reference gene primer amplification. Here immunoSEQ multiplex PCR was the method, and the copy in TCRdb shows in-frame clones only, minus some. V, J and clone size were drawn from that table, and D and trimming were deduced from the DNA. The profile shows tens of thousands of clones, approximately 89% of them singletons. Germline CDR1 and CDR2: LNHDA and SQIVND (reference sequence). The CDR3 consists of 15 residues. Trimming removed 10 bases from V and 5 bases from J; junction bases left unmatched: 10. The TCR originated in a man aged 50 or older with acute or convalescent COVID-19. The sequencing sample was made of peripheral blood. V usage is TRBV19 and J usage is TRBJ1-4, with 10 bases matching TRBD1. The CDR3 sequence: CATLDRTGGNEKLFF. CDR3 DNA: TGTGCCACCCTTGACCGGACAGGGGGAAATGAAAAACTGTTTTTT. Filled out from reference TRBV19 and TRBJ1-4, the complete variable domain reads DGGITQSPKYLFRKEGQNVTLSCEQNLNHDAMYWYRQDPGQGLRLIYYSQIVNDFQKGDIAEGYSVSREKKESFPLTVTSAQKNPTAFYLCATLDRTGGNEKLFFGSGTQLSVL.